The 7 T cell receptor beta chains listed next were all sequenced from one sample in a study of blood T cells in healthy people across ages (dated by TCRdb to between 2014 and 2017). Libraries were constructed by 5' RACE. The instrument given in TCRdb is Illumina HiSeq 2500. A second PCR of about 7 to 12 cycles was run with a J-beta primer mix and a sample-barcoded 5' primer. TCRdb reprocessing: public reads trimmed at Q25 with fastp, clones called with MiXCR, in-frame beta chains kept. Identical CDR3 proteins give one entry, which carries the most common genes and DNA. This sample gives about 1.6 million distinct CDR3 sequences in total; roughly 32% of them show up just once. The ten largest clones add up to approximately 10% of the sample. Sequencing was carried out using blood. The receptors stem from a young woman in good health.

This clonotype occurred a few times. V gene TRBV6-2 or TRBV6-3 combines with J gene TRBJ1-2; D might be TRBD1 (6 bases). V shed 7 bases and J shed 4 bases, with 16 bases lying between them. The length of the CDR3 is 14 residues. Germline V gives CDR1 MNHEY, CDR2 SVGEGT. The CDR3 DNA reads as TGTGCCAGCATATCAACCAGGGGAGGCTATGGCTACACCTTC. Translating it yields CASISTRGGYGYTF.

Only one count was recorded for this clonotype. The chain uses TRBV27 and TRBJ1-1; D ambiguous. In germline, CDR1 is MNHEY, CDR2 SMNVEV (reference sequence). The CDR3 is 12 residues long. V dropped 6 bases and J dropped 6 bases, with 11 bases sitting between them. CDR3 nucleotides: TGTGCCAGCAGGCTTGGTATGGCTGAAGCTTTCTTT. This encodes CASRLGMAEAFF.

The chain uses TRBV6-5 and TRBJ2-1; perhaps TRBD1 as D (6 bases). In germline, CDR1 is MNHEY, CDR2 SVGAGI. The V end lost 6 bases, the J end lost 2 bases, and 17 bases lay between the germline ends. The CDR3 runs 16 residues. CDR3 nucleotide sequence: TGTGCCAGCAGCACACGTGGGGGCGAAACCTACAATGAGCAGTTCTTC. This sequence encodes CASSTRGGETYNEQFF.

The chain recombines TRBV7-8 with TRBJ1-2, with D possibly TRBD1 on 6 matching bases. The CDR3 has 16 amino acids. Looked up from germline, CDR1 is SGHVS and CDR2 is FQNEAQ. Trimming took off 1 base at V and 4 bases at J, with 16 bases between the two ends. The CDR3: CASSLDLGGGGYGYTF. In DNA form, the CDR3 reads TGTGCCAGCAGCTTAGACCTAGGGGGAGGAGGCTATGGCTACACCTTC.

CDR3 region: CSARVPNDRGLFPYEQYF. The CDR3 region has the DNA TGCAGTGCTAGAGTCCCCAACGACAGGGGACTATTTCCCTACGAGCAGTACTTC. The chain employs TRBV20-1 and TRBJ2-7; maybe TRBD1 (8 bases). The CDR3 has 18 residues. Trimming removed 1 base from V and 2 bases from J, with 24 bases in between. Germline V gene sequence: CDR1 DFQATT, CDR2 SNEGSKA (reference sequence).

The chain is built from TRBV4-1 and TRBJ1-6, with a tentative D call TRBD1 (5 bases). CDR1 MGHRA and CDR2 YSYEKL come from the germline V gene. V lost 4 bases and J 10 bases, leaving 11 bases between the germline ends. The CDR3 runs to 13 residues. The chain's CDR3 is CASSPGGESPLHF. The CDR3 DNA reads TGCGCCAGCAGCCCTGGGGGGGAGTCACCCCTCCACTTT.

V gene TRBV20-1 combines with J gene TRBJ1-6, with D possibly being TRBD1 (5 bases). Germline V CDR1 and CDR2: DFQATT, SNEGSKA (reference sequence). Trimming took 4 bases from V and 7 from J, leaving 11 bases between them. CDR3 size: 13 residues. The CDR3 region has the DNA TGCAGTGCTAAGGGGTCGGCAAATTCACCCCTCCACTTT. Translation gives CSAKGSANSPLHF.